The source of this T cell receptor (beta chain) is a study of CD8 T cells in ankylosing spondylitis. Only a few counts were recorded for this clonotype. The target antigen is unknown. For TCR beta, libraries came from quantitative 5'-RACE with molecular barcodes. Each CDR3 protein gets one entry after TCRdb re-called the 5' RACE reads with MiXCR. The data contain some 270,000 distinct CDR3 sequences, approximately 30% of them singletons. The CDR3 has 12 amino acids. V was cut by 2 bases and J by 5 bases, with 9 bases left in between. Germline-derived CDR1 and CDR2 are SQVTM and ANQGSEA. The study's findings and limits: In synovial fluid and blood from reactive arthritis, some motif variants were previously reported. A TCR beta motif of under 10 highly homologous variants appeared characteristic of ankylosing spondylitis blood. Researchers reportedly found disease-linked clones significantly enriched in matched ankylosing spondylitis synovial fluid.

This clonotype originated in a male donor with ankylosing spondylitis or in good health (not recorded which). Input material: blood, either unsorted or a sorted T cell fraction (not recorded which). The chain couples TRBV29-1 to TRBJ1-1; D is uncertain. The CDR3: CSVEWVGTEAFF. In nucleotides, the CDR3 is TGCAGCGTTGAATGGGTGGGAACTGAAGCTTTCTTT.